This is a list of T cell receptor beta chains from one sample in a study of T cells in Graves' hyperthyroidism and ophthalmopathy. TCRdb reprocessed the multiplex PCR reads via MiXCR and lists one record per CDR3 protein. The sample shows some 490,000 distinct CDR3 sequences, approximately 23% of them seen only once. The sequencing input was blood. The receptors come from a woman in her seventies with Graves' ophthalmopathy. Both conserved end residues are part of each CDR3. D genes are given only for firm matches. Clone sizes are given selectively: once, few, many, or a class where the clone is expanded.

clone_size j_call d_call v_call cdr3_nt cdr3_aa
NA TRBJ1-5 NA TRBV4-1 TGCGCCAGCAGCCAATACGAGGTAACAAATCAGCCCCAGCATTTT CASSQYEVTNQPQHF
NA TRBJ1-6 NA TRBV6-5 TGTGCCAGCAGTTACTCGGCGTCTCTCGTTTCCAAACCACCCCTCCACTTT CASSYSASLVSKPPLHF
many TRBJ2-1 TRBD2 TRBV2 TGTGCCAGCAGTTATCCCGGACTAGCGGGAGGTGTAGGCGACAATGAGCAGTTCTTC CASSYPGLAGGVGDNEQFF
few TRBJ2-1 TRBD1 TRBV11-2 TGTGCCAGCAGCTTAGTCACAGGGGCCTACAATGAGCAGTTCTTC CASSLVTGAYNEQFF
few TRBJ1-1 NA TRBV5-1 TGCGCCAGCAGCTTGCTTCAGACGAACACTGAAGCTTTCTTT CASSLLQTNTEAFF
many TRBJ1-2 NA TRBV6-1 TGTGCCAGCAGGGCGACTCGGACGGAGAGTGGCTACACCTTC CASRATRTESGYTF
NA TRBJ2-1 TRBD2 TRBV9 TGTGCCAGCAGCACTCCGGGACACGGGACTAGCGGGACTTCCTCCTACAATGAGCAGTTCTTC CASSTPGHGTSGTSSYNEQFF
NA TRBJ2-1 NA TRBV9 TGTGCCAGCACCCAGGACGGTCCCTACAATGAGCAGTTCTTC CASTQDGPYNEQFF
few TRBJ2-7 TRBD2 TRBV20-1 TGCAGTGCTATCCCACTAGCGGGAAGGTACGAGCAGTACTTC CSAIPLAGRYEQYF
NA TRBJ2-5 NA TRBV9 TGTGCCAGCAGCGTAGTTCCGGAACAGACCCAGTACTTC CASSVVPEQTQYF
few TRBJ1-2 NA TRBV3-1 TGTGCCAGCAGCCAAGCAGGGGTTGGCTACACCTTC CASSQAGVGYTF
NA TRBJ1-4 TRBD1 TRBV6-4 TGTGCCAGCACCGACAGGGCGGCTAATGAAGAACTGTTTTTT CASTDRAANEELFF
NA TRBJ2-5 TRBD2 TRBV10-1 TGCGCCAGCAGTGAGAACGGCGGGAGGCCGGAGACCCAGTACTTC CASSENGGRPETQYF